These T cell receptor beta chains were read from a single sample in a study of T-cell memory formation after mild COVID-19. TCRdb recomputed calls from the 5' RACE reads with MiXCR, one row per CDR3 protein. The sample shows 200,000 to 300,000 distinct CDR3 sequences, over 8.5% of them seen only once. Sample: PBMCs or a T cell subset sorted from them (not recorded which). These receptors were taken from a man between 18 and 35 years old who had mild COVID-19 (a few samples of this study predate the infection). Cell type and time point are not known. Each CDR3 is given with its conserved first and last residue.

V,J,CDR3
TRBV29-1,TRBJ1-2,CSVGISNYGYTF
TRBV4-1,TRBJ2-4,CASSFPEGVGKNIQYF
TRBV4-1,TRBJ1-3,CASSHPPMWGRDDSGNTIYF
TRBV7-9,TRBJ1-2,CASSRALITTYGYTF
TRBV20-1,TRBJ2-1,CSASVGGNEQFF
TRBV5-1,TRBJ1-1,CASSLIQGWMNTEAFF
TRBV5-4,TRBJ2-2,CASSSGTSGVNTGELFF
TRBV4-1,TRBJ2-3,CASSQDPGTDTQYF
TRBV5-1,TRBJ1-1,CASADPGQRNTEAFF
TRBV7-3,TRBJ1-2,CASSPQSGGYGYTF
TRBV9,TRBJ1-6,CASSVGGAEGSPLHF
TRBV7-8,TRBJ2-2,CASSLRQAGIGELFF
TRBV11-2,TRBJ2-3,CASSLGDPTPTDTQYF
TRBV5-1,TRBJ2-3,CASSRTGERDTQYF
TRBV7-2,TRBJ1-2,CASSLLGGAFGGYTF
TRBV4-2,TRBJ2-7,CASSQGVGQGANYEQYF
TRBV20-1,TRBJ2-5,CSATEGNQETQYF
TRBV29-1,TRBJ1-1,CSVALLGNTEAFF
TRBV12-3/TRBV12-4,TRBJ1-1,CASSSGDREAFF
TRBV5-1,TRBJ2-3,CASRSRPSSTDTQYF